Following are 17 T cell receptor beta chains from one sample sequenced in a study of T cells in narcolepsy. Sequenced by immunoSEQ multiplex PCR; TCRdb stores in-frame clones only, minus some. Of 30,000 or so clones listed, 60% to 85% were seen once; the top ten hold 3.8%. The sequencing input was memory (CD45RA-) CD4+ T cells from blood. These receptors originate from a human donor in good health.

This clone was seen only a few times. The CDR3: CASSEARYGYTF. For the CDR3, the DNA is TGTGCCAGCAGTGAAGCTAGATATGGCTACACCTTC. The gene calls are TRBV2 and TRBJ1-2; D not resolved. Germline CDR1 SNHLY, CDR2 FYNNEI. This CDR3 has 12 amino acids. Trimming stripped 0 bases from V and 5 bases from J, with 4 bases between.

The chain employs TRBV7-8 and TRBJ2-7, with no clear D. The V gene lost 5 bases and the J gene lost 0 bases, with 11 bases spanning the gap. The CDR3 has 14 residues. Germline V lookup: CDR1 SGHVS, CDR2 FQNEAQ. As DNA, the CDR3 is TGTGCCAGCAGCGCAGACTGGGACTCCTACGAGCAGTACTTC. It encodes CASSADWDSYEQYF. The full variable domain, its missing parts supplied by reference TRBV7-8 and TRBJ2-7, is GAGVSQSPRYKVAKRGQDVALRCDPISGHVSLFWYQQALGQGPEFLTYFQNEAQLDKSGLPSDRFFAERPEGSVSTLKIQRTQQEDSAVYLCASSADWDSYEQYFGPGTRLTVT.

The V gene is TRBV6-6, the J gene TRBJ1-1; D is possibly TRBD1 (5 bases). The CDR3 loop spans 13 amino acids. Trimming left V 6 bases short and J 3 bases short, with 11 bases between. The V gene's germline CDR1 is MNHNY and CDR2 SVGAGI (reference sequence). CDR3 bases: TGTGCCAGCAGGGGTCGGGGGGACACTGAAGCTTTCTTT. It codes for CASRGRGDTEAFF.

This clone turned up a few times. CDR3: CASRELEVGTEAFF. The CDR3 DNA sequence: TGTGCCAGCAGGGAACTCGAGGTGGGCACTGAAGCTTTCTTT. V is TRBV2 and J is TRBJ1-1; D is unclear. CDR1 and CDR2 from the germline V gene are SNHLY and FYNNEI. The CDR3 loop spans 14 amino acids. V dropped 6 bases and J dropped 4 bases, with 15 bases sitting between them.

The V call is TRBV29-1, the J call TRBJ2-5; no definite D call. CDR3 size: 15 residues. V lost 7 bases and J 6 bases, leaving 24 bases between the germline ends. The germline gives CDR1 SQVTM, CDR2 ANQGSEA. CDR3 protein: CSAAVPLATEQTQYF. In DNA form, the CDR3 reads TGCAGCGCAGCCGTCCCCCTGGCGACCGAGCAGACCCAGTACTTC.

The V and J genes are TRBV2 and TRBJ1-6, with TRBD1 matching over 11 bases. The germline V gene encodes CDR1 SNHLY and CDR2 FYNNEI. The CDR3 loop spans 14 amino acids. The V gene end was trimmed by 8 bases and the J gene end by 10 bases; junction bases not matched to a gene: 7. DNA of the CDR3: TGTGCCAGCGGCCGGGACAGGGGGTTCTCACCCCTCCACTTT. Residues: CASGRDRGFSPLHF.

The chain employs TRBV5-1 and TRBJ2-3, with D tentatively TRBD1 or TRBD2 (5 bases each). Trimming removed 0 bases from V and 1 base from J, with 12 bases in between. From germline, CDR1 is SGHRS and CDR2 YFSETQ. This CDR3 is 16 amino acids long. The CDR3 sequence: CASSLGGTRGTDTQYF. CDR3 DNA: TGCGCCAGCAGCTTGGGGGGCACTAGGGGCACAGATACGCAGTATTTT.

The gene calls are TRBV7-8 and TRBJ1-1; D ambiguous. The CDR3 loop spans 15 amino acids. Germline V gives CDR1 SGHVS, CDR2 FQNEAQ. The V and J ends lost 5 bases and 5 bases respectively, with 18 bases between them. CDR3 in amino acids: CASSLAPGLGTEAFF. CDR3 in DNA: TGTGCCAGCAGCCTCGCCCCGGGTCTCGGGACTGAAGCTTTCTTT. Using reference TRBV7-8 and TRBJ1-1 for the parts outside the CDR3, the full variable domain is GAGVSQSPRYKVAKRGQDVALRCDPISGHVSLFWYQQALGQGPEFLTYFQNEAQLDKSGLPSDRFFAERPEGSVSTLKIQRTQQEDSAVYLCASSLAPGLGTEAFFGQGTRLTVV.

The chain is built from TRBV18 and TRBJ2-7, with 9 bases aligning to TRBD1. Germline V CDR1 and CDR2: KGHSH, LQKENI. There are 15 residues in the CDR3. The ends lost 1 base at V and 5 bases at J; junction bases unmatched: 6. Here the CDR3 reads CASSPRTGAFNEQYF. The CDR3 DNA reads as TGTGCCAGCTCACCACGGACAGGGGCTTTCAACGAGCAGTACTTC.

J is TRBJ2-7 and V is TRBV6-5, with 8 bases fitting TRBD1. V trimming: 1 base; J trimming: 7 bases; junction bases outside the gene matches: 9. Per the germline V gene, CDR1 is MNHEY and CDR2 is SVGAGI. CDR3 length equals 15 residues. The CDR3 loop reads CASSYLRTGLREQYF. CDR3 in DNA: TGTGCCAGCAGTTACTTAAGGACAGGGTTGAGGGAGCAGTACTTC.

The rearrangement uses TRBV7-9 and TRBJ1-1; no clear D gene. Germline CDR1 is SEHNR and CDR2 is FQNEAQ (reference sequence). V lost 0 bases, J lost 7 bases, and 9 bases lay in between. The CDR3 has 13 residues. The CDR3 bases are TGTGCCAGCAGCTTAGCGAAGGTGCGTGAAGCTTTCTTT. This sequence encodes CASSLAKVREAFF. The full variable domain, in which reference TRBV7-9 and TRBJ1-1 provide the parts outside the CDR3, is DTGVSQNPRHKITKRGQNVTFRCDPISEHNRLYWYRQTLGQGPEFLTYFQNEAQLEKSRLLSDRFSAERPKGSFSTLEIQRTEQGDSAMYLCASSLAKVREAFFGQGTRLTVV.

Written as DNA, the CDR3 is TGTGCCAGCAGGGCGAGTGGACAGGGCTTAAACTATGGCTACACCTTC. It codes for CASRASGQGLNYGYTF. This chain links TRBV11-3 with TRBJ1-2, with 8 positions matching TRBD1. V gave up 6 bases and J gave up 2 bases; unmatched junction bases: 11. This CDR3 spans 16 amino acids. The V gene's germline CDR1 is SGHNT and CDR2 YENEEA.

The rearrangement uses TRBV19 and TRBJ1-3, with 8 bases lining up with TRBD1. The germline CDR1 and CDR2 sequences are LNHDA and SQIVND (reference sequence). There are 15 residues in the CDR3. J gave up 2 bases and V 3 bases, and 3 bases lay outside the gene matches. The CDR3 reads CASSMVQGAGNTIYF. The CDR3 DNA is TGTGCCAGTAGTATGGTACAGGGGGCTGGAAACACCATATATTTT.

The chain has TRBV29-1 and TRBJ1-4, with D uncertain. V lost 6 bases, J lost 0 bases, and 14 bases lay in between. The CDR3 has 15 amino acids. From germline, CDR1 is SQVTM and CDR2 ANQGSEA. This CDR3 reads CSVTDGGATNEKLFF. The CDR3, as DNA: TGCAGCGTAACCGACGGCGGGGCAACTAATGAAAAACTGTTTTTT.

The gene calls are TRBV6-1 and TRBJ1-1, with D maybe TRBD1 (5 bases). The CDR3 sequence is 15 residues long. V was trimmed by 5 bases and J by 6 bases, leaving 19 bases between them. Germline lookup yields CDR1 MNHNS and CDR2 SASEGT. The CDR3 sequence: CASSQGRAGGAEAFF. As DNA, the CDR3 is TGTGCCAGCAGTCAGGGTCGCGCAGGTGGGGCTGAAGCTTTCTTT.

This chain connects TRBV5-1 to TRBJ2-3; TRBD2 agrees at 11 bases. CDR1 SGHRS and CDR2 YFSETQ come from the germline V gene. Trimming at V came to 6 bases and at J to 4 bases, leaving 7 bases not matched to a gene. CDR3 length: 15 residues. As DNA, the CDR3 is TGCGCCAGCACGACCGGACTAGCGGGCGCAGATACGCAGTATTTT. The encoded protein is CASTTGLAGADTQYF.

V gene TRBV7-9 combines with J gene TRBJ2-7; D gene unclear. Germline CDR1 and CDR2: SEHNR and FQNEAQ (reference sequence). Trimming removed 8 bases at V and 4 bases at J, with 15 bases between. The CDR3 has 13 amino acids. The CDR3 bases are TGTGCCAGCTCCACAGTGGGGTTTTACGAGCAGTACTTC. It encodes CASSTVGFYEQYF.